This entry features one T cell receptor (beta chain) sequence. TCRdb recomputed calls from the PCR reads with MiXCR, one row per CDR3 protein. The sample has roughly 14,000 distinct CDR3 sequences, 48% seen once. Time point meaning: before preoperative PTX-NDP chemotherapy. Germline assignment: CDR1 MNHEY and CDR2 SMNVEV (reference sequence). CDR3 length: 13 amino acids. Trimming removed 2 bases at V and 5 bases at J, with 9 bases between. The sample is drawn from a study of esophageal squamous cell carcinoma under preoperative chemotherapy. This TCR was recovered from a human donor with esophageal squamous cell carcinoma. The donor label of this sample is uncertain. This sample was obtained from a patient given preoperative chemotherapy. This chain joins TRBV27 and TRBJ2-5; D uncertain. The CDR3 DNA is TGTGCCAGCAGTTTAAGCTTCAGTGAGACCCAGTACTTC. Its protein product is CASSLSFSETQYF.